The rows below give T cell receptor beta chains drawn from one sample of a study of blood T cell repertoires in COVID-19. Here immunoSEQ multiplex PCR was the method, and the copy in TCRdb shows in-frame clones only, minus some. The sample shows roughly 120,000 clones, roughly nine tenths of them seen only once. What was sequenced was peripheral blood. The receptors were sampled from a man in his 60s with COVID-19, enrolled during active disease. The CDR3 runs from the conserved cysteine through the conserved F or W. The D gene is left open where the match is weak. Clone size is stated in some rows and not others, as once, few, many or a class when expanded.

NA TRBJ2-1 TRBV4-2 NA CASSQASSGYEQFF TGTGCCAGCAGCCAAGCCTCCAGCGGGTACGAGCAGTTCTTC
NA TRBJ1-1 TRBV19 NA CASSIRGTENTEAFF TGTGCCAGTAGTATTAGGGGGACGGAGAACACTGAAGCTTTCTTT
NA TRBJ2-1 TRBV5-1 NA CASSLGQRQRGNEQFF TGCGCCAGCAGCTTGGGCCAGCGCCAAAGGGGCAATGAGCAGTTCTTC
NA TRBJ2-3 TRBV6-6 once CASSYSGGGTPDTQYF TGTGCCAGCAGTTACTCGGGCGGCGGGACTCCAGATACGCAGTATTTT
NA TRBJ2-5 TRBV10-3 NA CAINRDTSYQETQYF TGTGCCATCAACCGGGACACATCGTACCAAGAGACCCAGTACTTC
TRBD1 TRBJ2-2 TRBV5-1 few CASSPIQTGWTGELFF TGCGCCAGCAGCCCTATTCAGACAGGGTGGACCGGGGAGCTGTTTTTT
TRBD1 TRBJ1-1 TRBV11-3 NA CASSLDGQGGTEAFF TGTGCCAGCAGCTTAGATGGACAGGGGGGTACTGAAGCTTTCTTT
NA TRBJ1-2 TRBV27 NA CASSPRRALSYTF TGTGCCAGCAGTCCCCGCAGGGCGTTGAGCTACACCTTC
NA TRBJ1-1 TRBV29-1 NA CSAQGFSTEAFF TGCAGCGCACAGGGCTTTAGCACTGAAGCTTTCTTT
TRBD2 TRBJ2-2 TRBV9 NA CASSIRDYSNTGELFF TGTGCCAGCAGCATACGGGACTACTCGAACACCGGGGAGCTGTTTTTT
NA TRBJ1-3 TRBV19 once CASSPGDAGNTIYF TGTGCCAGTAGTCCAGGGGATGCTGGAAACACCATATATTTT
NA TRBJ1-5 TRBV4-1 NA CASSQDPGESGNQPQHF TGCGCCAGCAGCCAAGATCCCGGGGAGAGTGGCAATCAGCCCCAGCATTTT
TRBD2 TRBJ2-3 TRBV9 NA CASSVATSGDTDTQYF TGTGCCAGCAGCGTAGCGACTAGCGGGGACACAGATACGCAGTATTTT
NA TRBJ2-1 TRBV12-5 NA CASGLIQGYYNEQFF TGTGCTAGTGGTTTGATCCAGGGTTACTACAATGAGCAGTTCTTC
NA TRBJ1-1 TRBV11-3 NA CASSLGPGGVGTEAFF TGTGCCAGCAGCTTAGGCCCCGGCGGGGTGGGGACTGAAGCTTTCTTT
TRBD1 TRBJ1-1 TRBV7-9 NA CASSMDRGRRTEAFF TGTGCCAGCAGCATGGACAGGGGGCGGAGAACTGAAGCTTTCTTT
TRBD1 TRBJ2-2 TRBV28 NA CASSLLVGQSYTGELFF TGTGCCAGCAGTTTGTTGGTGGGACAGAGTTACACCGGGGAGCTGTTTTTT
TRBD2 TRBJ2-2 TRBV6-4 NA CASSQRASGTTGELFF TGTGCCAGCAGCCAGCGAGCTAGCGGTACCACCGGGGAGCTGTTTTTT
TRBD2 TRBJ2-2 TRBV7-9 NA CASSPGLAEANTGELFF TGTGCCAGCAGCCCGGGACTAGCGGAGGCGAACACCGGGGAGCTGTTTTTT
NA TRBJ1-2 TRBV30 NA CAWLSFGYTF TGTGCCTGGCTTTCTTTTGGCTACACCTTC
TRBD1 TRBJ1-4 TRBV9 NA CASSVTGGLNNEKLFF TGTGCCAGCAGCGTAACAGGGGGCCTCAATAATGAAAAACTGTTTTTT
NA TRBJ1-3 TRBV28 NA CAGSGGSGNTIYF TGTGCCGGCTCCGGGGGGTCTGGAAACACCATATATTTT
TRBD1 TRBJ1-5 TRBV7-9 NA CASSLGTGLNQPQHF TGTGCCAGCAGCTTAGGGACAGGGTTGAATCAGCCCCAGCATTTT
TRBD1 TRBJ2-7 TRBV28 NA CASSPLSDRTWEQYF TGTGCCAGCAGCCCCCTTTCGGACAGGACGTGGGAGCAGTACTTC
TRBD1 TRBJ2-5 TRBV15 NA CATSRLDRGETQYF TGTGCCACCAGCCGCCTGGACAGGGGAGAGACCCAGTACTTC
NA TRBJ1-5 TRBV5-5 NA CASSPGGNQPQHF TGTGCCAGCAGCCCGGGGGGAAATCAGCCCCAGCATTTT
NA TRBJ2-7 TRBV21-1 NA CASSKVDASGRYEQYF TGTGCCAGCAGCAAAGTAGACGCTAGCGGGAGGTACGAGCAGTACTTC
TRBD2 TRBJ2-7 TRBV14 NA CASSQGPGGYEQYF TGTGCCAGCAGCCAAGGCCCGGGGGGCTACGAGCAGTACTTC
NA TRBJ2-1 TRBV27 NA CASGGTPDYNEQFF TGTGCCAGCGGGGGGACTCCCGACTACAATGAGCAGTTCTTC
NA TRBJ1-1 TRBV7-8 NA CASRGRLGGNTEAFF TGTGCCAGCAGGGGGCGGTTAGGGGGGAACACTGAAGCTTTCTTT
TRBD2 TRBJ2-1 TRBV7-8 NA CASSHPAGGRGSYNEQFF TGTGCCAGCAGCCACCCGGCGGGCGGGAGGGGCTCCTACAATGAGCAGTTCTTC
TRBD2 TRBJ2-5 TRBV11-3 NA CASTSTSNYETQYF TGTGCCAGCACCTCGACTAGCAACTACGAGACCCAGTACTTC
TRBD1 TRBJ1-4 TRBV28 NA CASSLWTGKNEKLFF TGTGCCAGCAGCCTTTGGACAGGGAAAAATGAAAAACTGTTTTTT
TRBD1 TRBJ2-7 TRBV11-3 NA CASSLQDRGYEQYF TGTGCCAGCAGCTTACAGGACAGGGGGTACGAGCAGTACTTC
TRBD2 TRBJ2-1 TRBV2 NA CASRLAGNYNEQFF TGTGCCAGCAGATTAGCGGGGAATTACAATGAGCAGTTCTTC
TRBD2 TRBJ2-5 TRBV4-1 NA CASSQSLREGGETQYF TGCGCCAGCAGCCAATCTCTACGGGAGGGGGGGGAGACCCAGTACTTC
NA TRBJ1-2 TRBV5-4 NA CASSLGLLSYGYTF TGTGCCAGCAGCTTGGGACTCTTGAGCTATGGCTACACCTTC
NA TRBJ1-4 TRBV19 NA CASSIKPGIREKLFF TGTGCCAGTAGTATAAAGCCCGGGATTCGGGAAAAACTGTTTTTT
TRBD2 TRBJ2-1 TRBV30 once CAWSISGSSYNEQFF TGTGCCTGGAGTATAAGCGGGAGCTCCTACAATGAGCAGTTCTTC
NA TRBJ1-3 TRBV19 NA CASSMGGVGNTIYF TGTGCCAGTAGTATGGGAGGTGTTGGAAACACCATATATTTT
NA TRBJ1-4 TRBV18 NA CASSPRQGNEKLFF TGTGCCAGCTCACCGCGGCAGGGAAATGAAAAACTGTTTTTT